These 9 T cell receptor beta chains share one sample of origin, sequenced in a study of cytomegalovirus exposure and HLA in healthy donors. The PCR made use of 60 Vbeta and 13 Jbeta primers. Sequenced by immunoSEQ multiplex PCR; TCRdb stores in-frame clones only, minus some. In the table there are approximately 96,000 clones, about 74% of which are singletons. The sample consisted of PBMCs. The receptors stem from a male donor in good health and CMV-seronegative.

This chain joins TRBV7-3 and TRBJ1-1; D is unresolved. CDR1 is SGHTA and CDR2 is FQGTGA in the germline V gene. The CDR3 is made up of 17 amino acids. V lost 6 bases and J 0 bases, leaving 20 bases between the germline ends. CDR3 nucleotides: TGTGCCAGCAGTTTACTACGCGCCAGGAACTTGAACACTGAAGCTTTCTTT. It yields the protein CASSLLRARNLNTEAFF.

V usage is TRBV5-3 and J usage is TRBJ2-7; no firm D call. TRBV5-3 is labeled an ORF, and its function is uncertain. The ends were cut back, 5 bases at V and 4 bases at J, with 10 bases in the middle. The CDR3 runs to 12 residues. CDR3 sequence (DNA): TGTGCCAGAAGTAAGGAGCCTTACGAGCAGTACTTC. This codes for CARSKEPYEQYF.

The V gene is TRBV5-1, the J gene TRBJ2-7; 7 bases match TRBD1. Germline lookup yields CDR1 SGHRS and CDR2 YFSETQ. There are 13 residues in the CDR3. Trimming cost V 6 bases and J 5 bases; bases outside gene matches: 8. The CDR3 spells CASNILTGDEQYF. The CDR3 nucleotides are TGCGCCAGCAATATACTCACAGGGGACGAGCAGTACTTC.

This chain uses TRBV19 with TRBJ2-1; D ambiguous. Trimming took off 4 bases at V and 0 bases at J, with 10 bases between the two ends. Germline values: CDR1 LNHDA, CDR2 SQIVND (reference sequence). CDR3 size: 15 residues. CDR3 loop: CASSTRGDSYNEQFF. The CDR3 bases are TGTGCCAGTAGTACCCGCGGAGACTCCTACAATGAGCAGTTCTTC. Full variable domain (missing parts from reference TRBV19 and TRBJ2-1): DGGITQSPKYLFRKEGQNVTLSCEQNLNHDAMYWYRQDPGQGLRLIYYSQIVNDFQKGDIAEGYSVSREKKESFPLTVTSAQKNPTAFYLCASSTRGDSYNEQFFGPGTRLTVL.

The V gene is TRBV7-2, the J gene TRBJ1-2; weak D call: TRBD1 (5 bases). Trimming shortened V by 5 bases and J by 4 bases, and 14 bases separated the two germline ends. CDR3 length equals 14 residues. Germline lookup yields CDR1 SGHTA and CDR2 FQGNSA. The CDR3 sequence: CASSPARVGYGYTF. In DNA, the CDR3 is TGTGCCAGCAGCCCCGCCAGGGTGGGCTATGGCTACACCTTC.

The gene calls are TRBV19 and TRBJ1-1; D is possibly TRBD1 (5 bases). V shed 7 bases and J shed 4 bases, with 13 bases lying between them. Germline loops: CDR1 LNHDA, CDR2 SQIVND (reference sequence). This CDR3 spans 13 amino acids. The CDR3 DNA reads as TGTGCCAGTAAGCTTCAGGGAGGCACTGAAGCTTTCTTT. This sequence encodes CASKLQGGTEAFF. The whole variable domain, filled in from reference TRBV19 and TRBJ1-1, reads DGGITQSPKYLFRKEGQNVTLSCEQNLNHDAMYWYRQDPGQGLRLIYYSQIVNDFQKGDIAEGYSVSREKKESFPLTVTSAQKNPTAFYLCASKLQGGTEAFFGQGTRLTVV.

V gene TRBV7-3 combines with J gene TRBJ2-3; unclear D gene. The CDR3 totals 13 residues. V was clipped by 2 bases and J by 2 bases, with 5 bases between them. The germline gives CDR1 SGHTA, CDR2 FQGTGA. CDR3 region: CASSLSTTDTQYF. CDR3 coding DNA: TGTGCCAGCAGCTTATCTACCACAGATACGCAGTATTTT.

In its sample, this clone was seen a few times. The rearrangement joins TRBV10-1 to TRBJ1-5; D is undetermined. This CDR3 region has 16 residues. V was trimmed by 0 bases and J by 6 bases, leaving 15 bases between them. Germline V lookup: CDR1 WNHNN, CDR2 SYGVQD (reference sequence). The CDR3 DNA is TGCGCCAGCAGTGAGTCGGGGAGGGCTTGGGGTCAGCCCCAGCATTTT. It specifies CASSESGRAWGQPQHF.

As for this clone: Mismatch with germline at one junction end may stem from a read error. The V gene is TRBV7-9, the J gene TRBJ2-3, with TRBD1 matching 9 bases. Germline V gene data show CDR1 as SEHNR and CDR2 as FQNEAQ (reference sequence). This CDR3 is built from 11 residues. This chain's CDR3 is CASSMGTGRDF. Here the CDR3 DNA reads TGTGCCAGCAGCATGGGGACAGGGCGGGATTTT.